The rows below give T cell receptor beta chains drawn from one sample of a study of T cells in localized non-small cell lung cancer. Measured with immunoSEQ multiplex PCR; TCRdb has only the in-frame clones, and not every one. The sample lists around 3,000 clones, roughly 25% seen once, with roughly 5.8% in the top ten. Specimen: lung tumor tissue, collected before any cancer treatment. All receptors come from a woman between 35 and 70 years old with stage I lung adenocarcinoma. The CDR3 runs from the conserved cysteine through the conserved F or W.

j_call v_call cdr3_aa
TRBJ1-1 TRBV30 CAWSAPQGAYTEAFF
TRBJ2-7 TRBV19 CASNSPGTGSYEQYF
TRBJ1-2 TRBV5-1 CASRYREGDYGYTF
TRBJ2-1 TRBV11-3 CASSLDRGWAGEQFF
TRBJ1-3 TRBV14 CASSPDVGSGNTIYF
TRBJ2-2 TRBV5-1 CASSLGAGGTGELFF
TRBJ1-4 TRBV10-3 CAISESLSGATNEKLFF
TRBJ2-1 TRBV12-5 CASGSGTSGRRSYNEQFF
TRBJ2-6 TRBV19 CASSPHRERPTNVLTF
TRBJ2-5 TRBV9 CASSVDPIGETQYF
TRBJ1-1 TRBV28 CASSSRTGRNTEAFF
TRBJ2-2 TRBV25-1 CASSRGITGELFF
TRBJ2-7 TRBV6-8 CASSLGHQYEQYF
TRBJ1-2 TRBV19 CASRLAHSNYGYTF
TRBJ2-7 TRBV30 CAWSGMGLYEQYF
TRBJ1-5 TRBV11-3 CASSLSYSNQPQHF
TRBJ2-5 TRBV18 CASSLTLQTSASTLGETQYF
TRBJ2-2 TRBV6-8 CASGTGDTGELFF
TRBJ2-1 TRBV11-3 CASSLVLPSGGNQFF
TRBJ1-1 TRBV10-3 CAISESGRAEAFF
TRBJ1-1 TRBV11-3 CASSLDRGRDTEAFF
TRBJ2-1 TRBV6-8 CASSYSEASGANEQFF
TRBJ1-3 TRBV9 CAGAGTGPLFSGNTIYF
TRBJ1-1 TRBV6-8 CASSQRTANTEAFF
TRBJ1-2 TRBV23-1 CASSQGGGGNYGYTF
TRBJ1-1 TRBV11-3 CASSLDSPGGSTEAFF
TRBJ2-7 TRBV28 CASSLLRYEQYF
TRBJ1-2 TRBV6-8 CASSRSRSNYGYTF